These 23 T cell receptor beta chains were all obtained from the same sample, sequenced in a study of blood T cells in healthy people across ages. The use of a sample-barcoded 5' primer and a J-beta primer mix characterized a second PCR of 7 to 11 cycles. MiXCR, applied by TCRdb to the 5' RACE reads, yields one record per CDR3 protein. The sample consists of about 640,000 distinct CDR3 sequences, 40% to 45% of them appearing once. The sequenced sample was blood. These receptors came from a man at least 80 years old in good health.

The V call is TRBV10-2, the J call TRBJ2-4; a weak D match, TRBD2 (5 bases). This CDR3 has 12 amino acids. Trimming removed 7 bases from V and 7 bases from J, with 11 bases in between. The germline V gene encodes CDR1 WSHSY and CDR2 SAAADI. CDR3 nucleotides: TGCGCCAGCAAAGAGGGCGAGAACATTCAGTACTTC. Translation gives CASKEGENIQYF.

The J gene is TRBJ1-1, the V gene TRBV4-3; maybe TRBD1 (6 bases). Germline V gene sequence: CDR1 LGHNA, CDR2 YSLEER. The CDR3 has 16 residues. Trimming took 4 bases from V and 4 from J, leaving 19 bases between them. The chain's CDR3 is CASSPGTHLRGTEAFF. Written as DNA, the CDR3 is TGCGCCAGCAGCCCCGGGACACACTTAAGGGGCACTGAAGCTTTCTTT.

This sequence joins TRBV20-1 and TRBJ1-2; unclear D gene. The CDR3 is 16 amino acids. Germline V gives CDR1 DFQATT, CDR2 SNEGSKA (reference sequence). V was trimmed by 1 base and J by 0 bases, leaving 15 bases between them. CDR3 bases: TGCAGTGCTAGAGTCTCCAGCATAATTGCTAACTATGGCTACACCTTC. This codes for CSARVSSIIANYGYTF.

This clonotype has ten or more counts. This chain links TRBV20-1 with TRBJ2-6; D perhaps matches TRBD1 (6 bases). Germline V gene sequence: CDR1 DFQATT, CDR2 SNEGSKA (reference sequence). The CDR3 contains 16 residues. V was clipped by 0 bases and J by 4 bases, with 13 bases between them. The CDR3 DNA is TGCAGTGCTAGAGACTCAGGGGCAGGAGGGGCCAACGTCCTGACTTTC. It codes for CSARDSGAGGANVLTF.

The gene calls are TRBV28 and TRBJ1-5; a weak D match, TRBD1 (5 bases). The CDR3 loop spans 20 amino acids. Germline V CDR1 and CDR2: MDHEN, SYDVKM. V lost 5 bases, J lost 1 base, and 27 bases lay in between. This CDR3 reads CASSGRGQGSGIGSNQPQHF. As DNA, the CDR3 is TGTGCCAGCAGTGGCAGAGGGCAGGGAAGCGGTATTGGGAGCAATCAGCCCCAGCATTTT.

The chain combines TRBV6-5 with TRBJ1-1; possibly TRBD1 for D (5 bases). Germline CDR1 and CDR2: MNHEY and SVGAGI. V gave up 6 bases and J gave up 4 bases, with 18 bases separating them. The CDR3 has 15 amino acids. In nucleotides, the CDR3 is TGTGCCAGCAGCATAAGGTGGGGTGGGGGCACTGAAGCTTTCTTT. Translation: CASSIRWGGGTEAFF.

This clonotype showed up just once. The CDR3 here is CATSPSGRTDTQYF. In DNA form, the CDR3 reads TGTGCCACCAGCCCTAGCGGGAGAACAGATACGCAGTATTTT. The chain joins TRBV15 to TRBJ2-3, with TRBD2 identical over 10 bases. CDR3 length: 14 amino acids. Trimming removed 5 bases from V and 3 bases from J; junction bases left unmatched: 2. The germline CDR1 and CDR2 sequences are LNHNV and YYDKDF (reference sequence). The full variable domain, with the rest looked up from reference TRBV15 and TRBJ2-3, is DAMVIQNPRYQVTQFGKPVTLSCSQTLNHNVMYWYQQKSSQAPKLLFHYYDKDFNNEADTPDNFQSRRPNTSFCFLDIRSPGLGDTAMYLCATSPSGRTDTQYFGPGTRLTVL.

V usage is TRBV27 and J usage is TRBJ2-4; tentative D call: TRBD2 (6 bases). Germline values: CDR1 MNHEY, CDR2 SMNVEV (reference sequence). The V and J ends lost 9 bases and 0 bases respectively, with 15 bases between them. This CDR3 is built from 15 residues. CDR3 in amino acids: CASRVGGIAKNIQYF. CDR3 nucleotides: TGTGCCAGTAGAGTGGGGGGTATAGCCAAAAACATTCAGTACTTC.

As concerns this clonotype: This may come from a read error, since a much larger clone is one base off. The chain links TRBV9 to TRBJ1-1; possibly TRBD1 for D (5 bases). There are 14 residues in the CDR3. In germline, CDR1 is SGDLS, CDR2 YYNGEE. CDR3 amino acids: CASSRGDVNTEVFF. Here the CDR3 DNA reads TGTGCCAGCAGCAGGGGCGATGTGAACACTGAAGTTTTCTTT.

This clonotype was picked up many times. The CDR3 protein is CASSLARGGRAKNIQYF. As DNA, the CDR3 is TGTGCCAGCAGTTTAGCGCGGGGGGGGCGCGCCAAAAACATTCAGTACTTC. The chain combines TRBV12-3 or TRBV12-4 with TRBJ2-4, with 9 bases aligning to TRBD2. The CDR3 extends over 17 amino acids. The V gene end was trimmed by 0 bases and the J gene end by 1 base; junction bases not matched to a gene: 4.

This chain connects TRBV7-2 to TRBJ1-6, with 7 bases identical to TRBD1. Trimming at V came to 1 base and at J to 8 bases, leaving 14 bases not matched to a gene. The CDR3 has 18 amino acids. CDR1 is SGHTA, CDR2 FQGNSA, per germline. CDR3 protein: CASSLGKSGTVIHSPLHF. The CDR3 DNA is TGTGCCAGCAGCTTAGGGAAGTCCGGGACAGTTATTCATTCACCCCTCCACTTT.

The rearrangement uses TRBV3-1 and TRBJ2-7, with TRBD2 matching over 12 bases. The V gene's germline CDR1 is LGHDT and CDR2 YNNKEL (reference sequence). The CDR3 is made up of 16 amino acids. The V gene end was trimmed by 1 base and the J gene end by 7 bases; junction bases not matched to a gene: 8. DNA of the CDR3: TGTGCCAGCAGCCAAGCCCTAGCGGGGGGGCAGAATGAGCAGTACTTC. Its translation is CASSQALAGGQNEQYF.

The chain uses TRBV3-1 and TRBJ2-7, with 7 bases that match TRBD2. The junction had 7 bases not matched to a gene; V was cut back by 0 bases and J by 2 bases. Germline CDR1 is LGHDT and CDR2 is YNNKEL (reference sequence). The CDR3 is made up of 16 amino acids. CDR3 DNA: TGTGCCAGCAGCCAAGATGGCGGGAGCGCTCCCTACGAGCAGTACTTC. It translates to CASSQDGGSAPYEQYF.

The chain links TRBV20-1 to TRBJ2-3, with TRBD2 matching 8 bases. This CDR3 spans 16 amino acids. J was trimmed by 1 base and V by 3 bases; bases with no gene match: 9. CDR1 DFQATT and CDR2 SNEGSKA come from the germline V gene (reference sequence). Here the CDR3 reads CSASYIWRGGTDTQYF. The CDR3 DNA sequence: TGCAGTGCTAGTTACATATGGCGGGGGGGCACAGATACGCAGTATTTT.

The table lists this clonotype with many counts. This chain links TRBV3-1 with TRBJ2-5, with D maybe TRBD2 (6 bases). Trimming took 8 bases from V and 2 from J, leaving 12 bases between them. CDR1 LGHDT and CDR2 YNNKEL come from the germline V gene (reference sequence). The CDR3 runs to 13 residues. This CDR3 reads CASRGTPQETQYF. CDR3 DNA: TGTGCCAGCCGGGGGACCCCACAAGAGACCCAGTACTTC.

The rearrangement links TRBV5-1 to TRBJ2-1, with TRBD2 matching over 9 bases. This CDR3 has 15 amino acids. From germline, CDR1 is SGHRS and CDR2 YFSETQ. V was clipped by 3 bases and J by 6 bases; unmatched bases: 7. As DNA, the CDR3 is TGCGCCAGCAGCTGGGCTAGCGGGATTGCCAATGAGCAGTTCTTC. This sequence encodes CASSWASGIANEQFF.

The chain carries TRBV18 and TRBJ2-3; D gene ambiguous. This CDR3 has 16 residues. V lost 3 bases to trimming and J lost 0 bases, with 13 bases between them. Germline lookup yields CDR1 KGHSH and CDR2 LQKENI. DNA of the CDR3: TGTGCCAGCTCACCTTCCCCGAAAGAGAGCACAGATACGCAGTATTTT. This encodes CASSPSPKESTDTQYF. The entire variable domain, with the rest obtained from reference TRBV18 and TRBJ2-3, is as follows: NAGVMQNPRHLVRRRGQEARLRCSPMKGHSHVYWYRQLPEEGLKFMVYLQKENIIDESGMPKERFSAEFPKEGPSILRIQQVVRGDSAAYFCASSPSPKESTDTQYFGPGTRLTVL.

As for this clonotype: This may arise from a read error, as a much more abundant clone is one base away. V usage is TRBV20-1 and J usage is TRBJ2-7, with D perhaps TRBD2 (5 bases). The tail of the sequence fits TRBJ2-5 better, so the J call may be wrong. The germline gives CDR1 DFQATT, CDR2 SNEGSKA (reference sequence). The CDR3 is 15 amino acids. The CDR3 reads CSGGRAAGGKETQYF. In nucleotides, the CDR3 is TGCAGTGGCGGCCGGGCCGCGGGTGGAAAAGAGACCCAGTACTTC.

This chain uses TRBV5-6 with TRBJ2-7; D not certain. The germline V and J ends were trimmed by 0 bases and 2 bases, with 9 bases remaining between them. The CDR3 runs 14 residues. Germline values: CDR1 SGHDT, CDR2 YYEEEE. The CDR3 is CASSLDSRPYEQYF. In nucleotides, the CDR3 is TGTGCCAGCAGCTTGGACAGCCGTCCCTACGAGCAGTACTTC.

This clonotype was picked up a small number of times. This rearrangement joins TRBV11-2 to TRBJ2-5; D ambiguous. The V and J ends lost 11 bases and 4 bases respectively, with 11 bases between them. Germline lookup yields CDR1 SGHAT and CDR2 FQNNGV. The CDR3 runs 11 residues. The CDR3 DNA reads as TGTGCCTCCTTGATTGGAGAGACCCAGTACTTC. It encodes CASLIGETQYF.

The V and J genes are TRBV3-1 and TRBJ1-2, with D perhaps TRBD1 (5 bases). The CDR3 extends over 15 amino acids. Trimming took off 2 bases at V and 5 bases at J, with 15 bases between the two ends. Germline lookup yields CDR1 LGHDT and CDR2 YNNKEL (reference sequence). The CDR3 sequence is CASSQQGGSRYGYTF. The CDR3 nucleotides are TGTGCCAGCAGCCAACAGGGCGGGTCGAGGTATGGCTACACCTTC.

The J gene is TRBJ2-3, the V gene TRBV12-3 or TRBV12-4; no firm D call. Trimming pared 2 bases from V and 10 bases from J, leaving 16 bases between. This CDR3 region has 14 residues. CDR3 nucleotides: TGTGCCAGCAGTTTAAGAGAGAGAGCACATGCGCAGTATTTT. Translation: CASSLRERAHAQYF.

About this clonotype itself: This could be a read error, since a much larger clone is one nucleotide away. This chain uses TRBV7-2 with TRBJ2-5, with 10 bases that match TRBD1. The CDR3 sequence is 14 residues long. Germline CDR1 SGHTA, CDR2 FQGNSA. CDR3 residues: CASSLTGGAETRYF. CDR3 nucleotide sequence: TGTGCCAGCAGCTTGACAGGGGGCGCCGAGACCCGGTACTTC.